The TCR beta chain under discussion was sequenced for a study of cytomegalovirus exposure and HLA in healthy donors. V lost 4 bases, J lost 1 base, and 14 bases lay in between. The CDR3 covers 16 residues. The PCR employed 60 Vbeta primers together with 13 Jbeta primers. Assay: immunoSEQ multiplex PCR; the TCRdb copy retains only in-frame clones and omits some. The data show more than 150,000 clones, around 76% seen once. The sample comprised PBMCs. The chain carries TRBV23-1 and TRBJ1-3; D not resolved. TRBV23-1 is given ORF status, its function remaining uncertain. The TCR originated in a man between 40 and 49 years old in good health and CMV-seronegative. The DNA for the CDR3 is TGCGCCAGCAGTCGATCGGGCCCTTCATCTGGAAACACCATATATTTT. Encoded protein: CASSRSGPSSGNTIYF.